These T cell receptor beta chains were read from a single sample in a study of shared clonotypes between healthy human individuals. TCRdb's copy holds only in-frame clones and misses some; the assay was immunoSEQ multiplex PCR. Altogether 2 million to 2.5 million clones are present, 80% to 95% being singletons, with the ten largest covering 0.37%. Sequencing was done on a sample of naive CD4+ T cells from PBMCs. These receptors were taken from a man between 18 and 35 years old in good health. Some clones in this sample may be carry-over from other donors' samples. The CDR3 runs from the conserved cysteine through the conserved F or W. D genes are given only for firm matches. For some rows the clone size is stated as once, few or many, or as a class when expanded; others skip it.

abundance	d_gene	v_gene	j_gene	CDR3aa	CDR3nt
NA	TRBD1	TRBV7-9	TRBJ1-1	CASSIPTGERGTEAFF	TGTGCCAGCAGCATACCGACAGGGGAAAGAGGCACTGAAGCTTTCTTT
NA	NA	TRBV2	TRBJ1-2	CASSTTGRNYGYTF	TGTGCCAGCAGTACCACCGGACGGAACTATGGCTACACCTTC
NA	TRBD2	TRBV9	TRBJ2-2	CASSSGLAGEWSPGELFF	TGTGCCAGCAGCTCGGGACTAGCGGGAGAGTGGAGTCCCGGGGAGCTGTTTTTT
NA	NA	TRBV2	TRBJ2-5	CASSPIHPLGETQYF	TGTGCCAGCAGTCCTATCCACCCCCTAGGGGAGACCCAGTACTTC
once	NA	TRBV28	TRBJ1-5	CATGGGLGQPQHF	TGTGCCACTGGGGGGGGTTTGGGTCAGCCCCAGCATTTT
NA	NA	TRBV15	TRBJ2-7	CATSRGPRGSYEQYF	TGTGCCACCAGCAGAGGGCCAAGGGGCTCCTACGAGCAGTACTTC
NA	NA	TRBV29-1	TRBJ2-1	CSVESPGRNNEQFF	TGCAGCGTTGAGTCCCCGGGCAGGAACAATGAGCAGTTCTTC
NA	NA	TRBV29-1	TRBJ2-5	CSVDLGTADWPVRETQYF	TGCAGCGTTGATCTAGGCACAGCCGACTGGCCGGTCCGGGAGACCCAGTACTTC
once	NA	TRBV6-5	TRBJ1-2	CASRRLANYGYTF	TGTGCCAGCAGGAGACTGGCCAACTATGGCTACACCTTC
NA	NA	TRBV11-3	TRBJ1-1	CASSPGDRNTEAFF	TGTGCCAGCAGCCCCGGGGATAGGAACACTGAAGCTTTCTTT
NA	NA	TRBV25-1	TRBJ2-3	CASSPRLDTDTQYF	TGTGCCAGCAGTCCCAGGTTAGACACAGATACGCAGTATTTT
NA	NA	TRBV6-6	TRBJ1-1	CASSYRGWGTEAFF	TGTGCCAGCAGTTACAGGGGTTGGGGCACTGAAGCTTTCTTT
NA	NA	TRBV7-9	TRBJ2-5	CASSLGTAQETQYF	TGTGCCAGCAGCTTAGGCACCGCCCAAGAGACCCAGTACTTC
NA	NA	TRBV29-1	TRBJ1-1	CSTAGVWGEAFF	TGCAGCACAGCAGGGGTTTGGGGTGAAGCTTTCTTT
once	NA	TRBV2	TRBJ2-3	CASRERTSTDTQYF	TGTGCCAGCAGGGAGAGGACTAGCACAGATACGCAGTATTTT
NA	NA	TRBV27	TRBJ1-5	CASSNFDSSNQPQHF	TGTGCCAGCAGTAATTTCGACAGTAGCAATCAGCCCCAGCATTTT
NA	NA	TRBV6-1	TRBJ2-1	CASRAYNEQFF	TGTGCCAGCAGGGCGTACAATGAGCAGTTCTTC
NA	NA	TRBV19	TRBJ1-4	CASTRTNQGEKLFF	TGTGCCAGTACCAGGACAAATCAAGGTGAAAAACTGTTTTTT
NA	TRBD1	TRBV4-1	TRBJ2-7	CASSQTSQGRLEQYF	TGCGCCAGCAGCCAAACCTCACAGGGGCGCCTCGAGCAGTACTTC
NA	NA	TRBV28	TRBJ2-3	CASSWGPTQRKSSTDTQYF	TGTGCCAGCAGCTGGGGACCTACCCAGCGGAAGTCTAGCACAGATACGCAGTATTTT
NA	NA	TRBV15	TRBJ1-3	CATRPGTDSGNTIYF	TGTGCCACCAGGCCTGGGACTGACTCTGGAAACACCATATATTTT
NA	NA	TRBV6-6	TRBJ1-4	CASSYSPGGEKLFF	TGTGCCAGCAGTTACTCCCCGGGGGGCGAAAAACTGTTTTTT
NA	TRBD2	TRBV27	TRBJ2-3	CASSLSRTSGSLNPDTQYF	TGTGCCAGCAGTTTATCTAGGACTAGCGGGAGTCTAAACCCAGATACGCAGTATTTT
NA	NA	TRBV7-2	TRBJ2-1	CASSPARVYNEQFF	TGTGCCAGCAGCCCAGCAAGGGTCTACAATGAGCAGTTCTTC
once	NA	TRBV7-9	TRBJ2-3	CASSSSGTTDTQYF	TGTGCCAGCAGCTCGAGCGGTACCACAGATACGCAGTATTTT
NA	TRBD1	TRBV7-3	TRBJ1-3	CASSWTGAGNTIYF	TGTGCCAGCAGCTGGACAGGGGCTGGAAACACCATATATTTT
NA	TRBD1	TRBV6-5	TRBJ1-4	CASRLGQNEKLFF	TGTGCCAGCAGACTGGGACAGAATGAAAAACTGTTTTTT
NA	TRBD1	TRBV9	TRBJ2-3	CASSGTTGDPTDTQYF	TGTGCCAGCAGCGGAACGACAGGGGATCCCACAGATACGCAGTATTTT
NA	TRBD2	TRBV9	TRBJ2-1	CASSVALPASGNNEQFF	TGTGCCAGCAGCGTAGCACTACCGGCTAGCGGAAACAATGAGCAGTTCTTC
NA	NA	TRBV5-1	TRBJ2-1	CASSPFDHTRLYNEQFF	TGCGCCAGCAGCCCATTCGACCACACCCGACTGTACAATGAGCAGTTCTTC
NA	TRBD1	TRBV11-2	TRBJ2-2	CASSSSRGWTGELFF	TGTGCCAGCAGCTCCTCCAGGGGGTGGACCGGGGAGCTGTTTTTT
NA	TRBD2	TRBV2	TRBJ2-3	CASLAGRSTDTQYF	TGTGCCAGTCTAGCGGGAAGAAGCACAGATACGCAGTATTTT
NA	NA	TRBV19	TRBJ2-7	CASSPSPGSYEQYF	TGTGCCAGTAGTCCCTCCCCGGGGAGCTACGAGCAGTACTTC
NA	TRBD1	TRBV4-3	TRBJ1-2	CASSQDQAGGYGYTF	TGCGCCAGCAGCCAAGATCAAGCAGGGGGTTATGGCTACACCTTC
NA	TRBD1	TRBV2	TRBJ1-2	CASSEVFLQGIGGYTF	TGTGCCAGCAGTGAGGTTTTTTTACAGGGGATTGGCGGCTACACCTTC
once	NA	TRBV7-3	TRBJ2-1	CASSIDRSSYNEQFF	TGTGCCAGCAGCATAGACAGGAGCTCCTACAATGAGCAGTTCTTC
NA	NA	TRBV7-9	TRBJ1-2	CASSPAGQGNYGYTF	TGTGCCAGCAGCCCCGCTGGGCAGGGGAACTATGGCTACACCTTC
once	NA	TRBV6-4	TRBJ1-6	CASSDSRGSPLHF	TGTGCCAGCAGTGACTCGCGGGGTTCACCCCTCCACTTT
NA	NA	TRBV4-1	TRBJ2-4	CASSQDTRAVWNIQYF	TGCGCCAGCAGCCAAGATACAAGGGCGGTTTGGAACATTCAGTACTTC
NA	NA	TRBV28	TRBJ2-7	CASSLSRSSPSEQYF	TGTGCCAGCAGTTTATCTCGCTCATCCCCCAGCGAGCAGTACTTC
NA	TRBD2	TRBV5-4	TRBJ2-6	CASSFGGVDSGANVLTF	TGTGCCAGCAGCTTTGGGGGGGTGGACTCTGGGGCCAACGTCCTGACTTTC
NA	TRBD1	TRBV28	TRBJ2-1	CASRPPGQGPVNEQFF	TGTGCCAGCAGGCCCCCGGGACAGGGGCCCGTCAATGAGCAGTTCTTC
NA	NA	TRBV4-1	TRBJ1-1	CASSQTGTTTEAFF	TGCGCCAGCAGCCAAACGGGGACGACCACTGAAGCTTTCTTT
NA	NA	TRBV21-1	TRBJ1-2	CASPPAHGYTF	TGTGCCAGCCCCCCAGCTCATGGCTACACCTTC
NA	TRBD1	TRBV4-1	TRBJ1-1	CASSQDRGDTEAFF	TGCGCCAGCAGCCAGGACAGGGGGGACACTGAAGCTTTCTTT
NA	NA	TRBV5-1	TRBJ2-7	CASSLEGSRRWRDEQYF	TGCGCCAGCAGCTTGGAGGGTTCGAGACGGTGGCGCGACGAGCAGTACTTC
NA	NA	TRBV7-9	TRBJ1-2	CASSTVTANYGYTF	TGTGCCAGCAGCACTGTCACCGCTAACTATGGCTACACCTTC
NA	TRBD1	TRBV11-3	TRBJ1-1	CASSFEDRATEAFF	TGTGCCAGCAGCTTCGAAGACAGGGCCACTGAAGCTTTCTTT